This TCR beta chain stems from a study of cytomegalovirus exposure and HLA in healthy donors. PCR involved 60 Vbeta and 13 Jbeta primers. Sequencing was performed with immunoSEQ multiplex PCR; in TCRdb, only in-frame clones are kept and a portion is missing. The repertoire has under 150,000 clones, about 78% of them found once; the top ten carry approximately 2.9%. Trimming shortened V by 0 bases and J by 1 base, and 20 bases separated the two germline ends. The CDR3 covers 18 residues. CDR1 is SGHDT, CDR2 YYEEEE, per germline. The sample holds a few counts of this clone. The antigen is not known. Whole-study findings and limits: Later analysis revealed greater clonal expansion in HLA-associated TCR beta chains than in equally common others.

The source is a human donor in good health. The material sequenced was PBMCs. This chain connects TRBV5-6 to TRBJ2-7; no clear D gene. CDR3 coding DNA: TGTGCCAGCAGCTTGGGTTCGGTCACTCTTCTACTTTCCTACGAGCAGTACTTC. Amino acid sequence: CASSLGSVTLLLSYEQYF.